This TCR beta chain was profiled in a study of cytomegalovirus exposure and HLA in healthy donors. Concerning this clone: Its antigen is unidentified.

Only in-frame clones appear in the TCRdb table, and some are missing; sequencing was by immunoSEQ multiplex PCR. The table records about 200,000 clones, roughly 83% of them present only once. Broader study findings: A few CMV-associated chains were confirmed in vitro to be specific for CMV antigens. The dataset shows that most TCR sequences were rare, while some public TCRs occurred in many donors. It was reportedly the case that the classifier diagnosed cytomegalovirus status with high specificity and sensitivity. According to the study, roughly 160 TCR beta chains were cytomegalovirus-associated.

This receptor was obtained from a woman under 30 in good health and CMV-seronegative. The specimen was PBMCs.

DNA for the CDR3: TGTGCCAGCTCACCACCGGATCCCCAGTACTTC. This sequence encodes CASSPPDPQYF. This chain links TRBV18 with TRBJ2-7; unclear D gene. This CDR3 is 11 amino acids long. Trimming took 0 bases from V and 10 from J, leaving 7 bases between them. Germline V lookup: CDR1 KGHSH, CDR2 LQKENI.